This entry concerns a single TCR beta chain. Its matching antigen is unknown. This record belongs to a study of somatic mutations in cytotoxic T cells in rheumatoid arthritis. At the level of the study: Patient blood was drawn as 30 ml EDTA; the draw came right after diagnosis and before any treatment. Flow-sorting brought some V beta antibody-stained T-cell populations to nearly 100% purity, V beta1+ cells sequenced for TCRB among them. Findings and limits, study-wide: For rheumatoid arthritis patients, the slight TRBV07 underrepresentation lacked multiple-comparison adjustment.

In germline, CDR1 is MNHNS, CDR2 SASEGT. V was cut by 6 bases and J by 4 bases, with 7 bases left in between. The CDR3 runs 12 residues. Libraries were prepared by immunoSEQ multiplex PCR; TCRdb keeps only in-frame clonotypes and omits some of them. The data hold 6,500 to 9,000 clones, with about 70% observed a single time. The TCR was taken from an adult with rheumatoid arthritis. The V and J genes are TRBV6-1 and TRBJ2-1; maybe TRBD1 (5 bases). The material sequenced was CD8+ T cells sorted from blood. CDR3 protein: CASRQGYNEQFF. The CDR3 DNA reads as TGTGCCAGCAGGCAGGGATACAATGAGCAGTTCTTC.